The T cell receptor beta chain under discussion was sequenced for a study of beta chain features in type 1 diabetes. At the level of the study: Patients shared similar age, gender and cell yields with healthy donors. Whole-study results and caveats: Patients with type 1 diabetes carried fewer insertions and had more deletions at their VDJ junctions. Type 1 diabetes patients showed a moderate but significant shortening of TCRB CDR3s in all four CD4+ subsets.

This clone was recorded a few times. Its antigen is not identified. TCRB transcripts that were expressed got sequenced, as all of the isolated RNA had been reverse transcribed. Generated by immunoSEQ multiplex PCR, the TCRdb table keeps only in-frame clones and is missing some. Altogether 150,000 to 200,000 clones are present, roughly 10% being singletons, with the ten largest covering 0.7%. Germline V gives CDR1 ENHRY, CDR2 SYGVKD. Trimming took off 3 bases at V and 9 bases at J, with 9 bases between the two ends. The CDR3 has 12 amino acids. Sorting that relied on CD45RO/CCR7/CD25/CD127/CD95/CD27 yielded CD4+ naive, central memory, regulatory and stem cell-like memory cells.

V is TRBV10-3 and J is TRBJ2-1; D remains ambiguous. Sequenced: central memory CD4+ T cells from blood. The sequence was obtained from a woman younger than 45 with type 1 diabetes. CDR3 in DNA: TGTGCCATCAGTGACAGTCGAACTGAGCAGTTCTTC. Its protein product is CAISDSRTEQFF.